This T cell receptor beta chain is from a study of regulatory T cells in long-lasting Graves disease. As to time point: newly diagnosed GD, antithyroid drugs for less than 3 months. From PBMCs, RNA was extracted and then used to make the TCR library. TCR beta libraries were built with iRepertoire HTBI primers and Arm-PCR of CDR3 regions. One entry per CDR3 protein results from TCRdb running MiXCR on the multiplex PCR reads. The profile shows a few hundred thousand distinct CDR3 sequences, approximately 10% of them singletons. The CDR3 extends over 17 amino acids. J was trimmed by 0 bases and V by 8 bases; bases with no gene match: 14. CDR1 is LNHDA, CDR2 SQIVND, per germline (reference sequence). Another study also made use of these data, one on T cells in Graves' hyperthyroidism and ophthalmopathy.

The sample consisted of peripheral blood mononuclear cells (PBMCs), taken at new diagnosis, from a patient treated with antithyroid drugs. The chain uses TRBV19 and TRBJ2-3, with 7 bases lining up with TRBD2. The receptor was derived from a woman under 30 with Graves disease. This chain's CDR3 is CASGRHLGGSSTDTQYF. As DNA, the CDR3 is TGTGCCAGTGGTCGTCATCTCGGGGGGTCTAGCACAGATACGCAGTATTTT.